The 21 T cell receptor beta chains reported below all come from one sample, sequenced in a study of blood T cells in healthy people across ages. Together with a sample-barcoded 5' primer, a J-beta primer mix was included in a second PCR lasting about 6 to 12 cycles. One entry per CDR3 protein, called by TCRdb with MiXCR from the 5' RACE reads. The sample holds some 1.5 million distinct CDR3 sequences, about 28% seen once. Material: blood. The receptors come from a woman under 40 in good health.

V is TRBV7-9 and J is TRBJ2-1; the D is unclear. The J call is in doubt because the DNA end fits TRBJ2-7 better. The CDR3 length is 11 residues. Germline V gene data show CDR1 as SEHNR and CDR2 as FQNEAQ (reference sequence). CDR3 coding DNA: TGTGCCAGTGCGTCCGGCAATGAGCAGTACTTC. This translates into CASASGNEQYF.

This chain links TRBV5-1 with TRBJ2-3; TRBD2 matches at 7 bases. The J segment lost 2 bases and the V segment lost 7 bases, leaving 4 bases of the junction unmatched. Germline V CDR1 and CDR2: SGHRS, YFSETQ. There are 13 residues in the CDR3. The CDR3 region has the DNA TGCGCCAGCCAAAGCGGGATCACAGATACGCAGTATTTT. It specifies CASQSGITDTQYF.

The V gene is TRBV28, the J gene TRBJ1-2; 12 bases match TRBD1. Germline V gives CDR1 MDHEN, CDR2 SYDVKM. The CDR3 is made up of 15 amino acids. Trimming at V came to 5 bases and at J to 8 bases, leaving 9 bases not matched to a gene. Here the CDR3 DNA reads TGTGCCAGCAGTACACCGGGACAGGGGGCGGAAGGCTACACCTTC. This codes for CASSTPGQGAEGYTF.

The chain has TRBV9 and TRBJ2-1, with D perhaps TRBD1 or TRBD2 (6 bases each). The germline V gene encodes CDR1 SGDLS and CDR2 YYNGEE. The CDR3 covers 15 residues. Trimming removed 6 bases from V and 6 bases from J, with 19 bases in between. CDR3 coding DNA: TGTGCCAGCACACAGGGACTTCTCGCGGGCAATGAGCAGTTCTTC. It yields the protein CASTQGLLAGNEQFF.

The chain uses TRBV20-1 and TRBJ2-3, with D hard to call. V lost 6 bases, J lost 5 bases, and 15 bases lay in between. The CDR3 extends over 13 amino acids. Germline V gene data show CDR1 as DFQATT and CDR2 as SNEGSKA (reference sequence). CDR3 coding DNA: TGCAGTGCCGGGCCACAACTACGAGATACGCAGTATTTT. The encoded protein is CSAGPQLRDTQYF.

This chain joins TRBV29-1 and TRBJ2-1, with TRBD2 as a possible D gene (5 bases). Trimming cost V 5 bases and J 1 base, with 9 bases left between them. From germline, CDR1 is SQVTM and CDR2 ANQGSEA. The CDR3 is made up of 13 amino acids. The CDR3, as DNA: TGCAGCGTTCTCGGGGTATCCTACAATGAGCAGTTCTTC. Amino acid sequence: CSVLGVSYNEQFF.

This chain connects TRBV2 to TRBJ1-5, with TRBD1 as a possible D gene (5 bases). This CDR3 has 15 residues. Germline CDR1 and CDR2: SNHLY and FYNNEI. Trimming shortened V by 3 bases and J by 9 bases, and 18 bases separated the two germline ends. CDR3 residues: CASSDQGVGQSPQHF. CDR3 coding DNA: TGTGCCAGCAGTGATCAAGGGGTAGGACAATCGCCCCAGCATTTT.

This clonotype showed up just a few times. V gene TRBV6-1 combines with J gene TRBJ2-1, with 8 bases matching TRBD2. The junction had 9 bases not matched to a gene; V was cut back by 4 bases and J by 4 bases. Germline V CDR1 and CDR2: MNHNS, SASEGT. The CDR3 spans 16 residues. The CDR3 here is CASSGLSGASYNEQFF. In DNA, the CDR3 is TGTGCCAGCAGTGGCCTTAGCGGGGCCAGTTACAATGAGCAGTTCTTC.

This clonotype appeared a few times. The J gene is TRBJ2-3, the V gene TRBV28; 10 bases fit TRBD2. Trimming took 8 bases from V and 3 from J; bases not matched to a gene: 14. This CDR3 contains 17 residues. The germline CDR1 and CDR2 sequences are MDHEN and SYDVKM. DNA of the CDR3: TGTGCCAGCTGCGGGCTAGCGGGGGCGTTACTAACAGATACGCAGTATTTT. This sequence encodes CASCGLAGALLTDTQYF.

The J gene is TRBJ1-2, the V gene TRBV27; D is perhaps TRBD1 (5 bases). V was cut by 0 bases and J by 0 bases, with 14 bases left in between. CDR1 and CDR2 from the germline V gene are MNHEY and SMNVEV (reference sequence). The CDR3 has 17 amino acids. The DNA of the CDR3 is TGTGCCAGCAGTTTATCTGGGGGTGTGGGCACTAACTATGGCTACACCTTC. Its translation: CASSLSGGVGTNYGYTF.

CDR3 amino acids: CASTSDTGELFF. DNA for the CDR3: TGCGCCAGCACCAGTGACACCGGGGAGCTGTTTTTT. The chain recombines TRBV5-1 with TRBJ2-2; no firm D call. Deletions cut 6 bases from V and 3 bases from J, with 6 bases between. The CDR3 spans 12 residues. Germline values: CDR1 SGHRS, CDR2 YFSETQ.

A few counts support this clonotype. The J gene is TRBJ2-5, the V gene TRBV27, with TRBD1 identical over 10 bases. The trim removed 3 bases at V and 7 bases at J, leaving 5 bases unmatched. Germline CDR1 and CDR2: MNHEY and SMNVEV (reference sequence). The CDR3 extends over 14 amino acids. CDR3 nucleotide sequence: TGTGCCAGCAGTTTTTCCGGGACAGGGGCGACCCAGTACTTC. Translated: CASSFSGTGATQYF.

There are a few counts of this clonotype. The rearrangement uses TRBV14 and TRBJ1-2; D might be TRBD1 (6 bases). V was shortened by 2 bases and J by 8 bases, with 15 bases between the two germline ends. There are 14 residues in the CDR3. Germline lookup yields CDR1 SGHDN and CDR2 FVKESK. CDR3 sequence: CASSQQRGARGYTF. CDR3 DNA: TGTGCCAGCAGCCAACAACGGGGGGCGAGAGGCTACACCTTC.

This clonotype was seen at least ten times. This chain uses TRBV20-1 with TRBJ2-7, with D unresolved. The germline gives CDR1 DFQATT, CDR2 SNEGSKA (reference sequence). Trimming removed 0 bases from V and 3 bases from J, with 9 bases in between. This CDR3 is built from 13 residues. The CDR3 coding sequence is TGCAGTGCTAGAGATCCGAGGTTCTACGAGCAGTACTTC. As protein: CSARDPRFYEQYF.

The chain combines TRBV2 with TRBJ2-5, with TRBD2 identical over 7 bases. V shed 10 bases and J 7 bases; nucleotides not matched to a gene: 15. Germline V gene sequence: CDR1 SNHLY, CDR2 FYNNEI. The CDR3 runs 14 residues. This chain's CDR3 is CANSRSLASGTQYF. The CDR3, as DNA: TGTGCCAACAGCCGCTCACTAGCGTCCGGGACCCAGTACTTC.

The V call is TRBV20-1, the J call TRBJ2-3; the D is unclear. V lost 6 bases and J 5 bases, leaving 9 bases between the germline ends. The germline CDR1 and CDR2 sequences are DFQATT and SNEGSKA (reference sequence). CDR3 length: 11 amino acids. The CDR3 region is CSALKKDTQYF. In nucleotides, the CDR3 is TGCAGTGCGCTAAAGAAAGATACGCAGTATTTT.

As concerns this clonotype: This could be a read error, since a much larger clone is one nucleotide away. This chain links TRBV7-6 with TRBJ2-1; D remains unclear. V lost 0 bases, J lost 10 bases, and 10 bases lay in between. The V gene's germline CDR1 is SGHVS and CDR2 FNYEAQ. This CDR3 has 13 amino acids. The CDR3 protein is CASSLAENYEQFF. CDR3 nucleotide sequence: TGTGCCAGCAGCTTAGCGGAAAACTACGAGCAGTTCTTC. The full variable domain, in which reference TRBV7-6 and TRBJ2-1 provide the parts outside the CDR3, is GAGVSQSPRYKVTKRGQDVALRCDPISGHVSLYWYRQALGQGPEFLTYFNYEAQQDKSGLPNDRFSAERPEGSISTLTIQRTEQRDSAMYRCASSLAENYEQFFGPGTRLTVL.

V gene TRBV28 combines with J gene TRBJ2-5; tentatively, D is TRBD2 (5 bases). This CDR3 comprises 15 residues. The V end was cut by 7 bases, the J end by 1 base, with 16 bases between. Germline V CDR1 and CDR2: MDHEN, SYDVKM. CDR3 DNA: TGTGCCAGCACCAAGGGCGGGTCACCCCAAGAGACCCAGTACTTC. Its translation: CASTKGGSPQETQYF.

Concerning this clonotype itself: A much larger clone differs by one base, so this may be a read error. CDR3 sequence: CSASVRPPYNEQYF. The CDR3 region has the DNA TGCAGTGCTAGCGTCCGACCACCCTACAATGAGCAGTACTTC. The rearrangement links TRBV20-1 to TRBJ2-4; no clear D gene. The germline V gene encodes CDR1 DFQATT and CDR2 SNEGSKA (reference sequence). CDR3 length equals 14 residues. Trimming cost V 3 bases and J 13 bases, with 22 bases left between them.

In the case of this clonotype: A read error may produce the germline difference seen at one junction end. The chain joins TRBV11-2 to TRBJ2-5; D gene ambiguous. This CDR3 spans 17 amino acids. CDR1 is SGHAT, CDR2 FQNNGV, per germline. This CDR3 reads CASSLDPSHLSEETRYF. As DNA, the CDR3 is TGTGCCAGCAGCTTAGATCCGTCCCATCTAAGCGAGGAGACCCGGTACTTC.

V and J are TRBV5-1 and TRBJ2-1; tentatively, D is TRBD1 or TRBD2 (5 bases each). Trimming left V 0 bases short and J 7 bases short, with 14 bases between. The CDR3 extends over 15 amino acids. CDR1 SGHRS and CDR2 YFSETQ come from the germline V gene. CDR3: CASSLVRDPRNEQFF. The CDR3 DNA is TGCGCCAGCAGCTTGGTCCGGGACCCTCGGAATGAGCAGTTCTTC.